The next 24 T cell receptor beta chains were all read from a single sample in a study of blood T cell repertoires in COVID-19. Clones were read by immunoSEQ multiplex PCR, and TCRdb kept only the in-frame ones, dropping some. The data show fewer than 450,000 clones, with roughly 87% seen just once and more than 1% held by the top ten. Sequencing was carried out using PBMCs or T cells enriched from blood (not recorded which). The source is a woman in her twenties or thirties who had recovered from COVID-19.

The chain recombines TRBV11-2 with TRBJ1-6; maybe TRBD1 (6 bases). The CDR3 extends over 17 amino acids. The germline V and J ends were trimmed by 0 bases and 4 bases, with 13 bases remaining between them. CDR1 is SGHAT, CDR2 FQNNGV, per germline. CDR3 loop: CASSLDLRGSYNSPLHF. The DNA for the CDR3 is TGTGCCAGCAGCTTAGATTTAAGGGGGAGTTATAATTCACCCCTCCACTTT.

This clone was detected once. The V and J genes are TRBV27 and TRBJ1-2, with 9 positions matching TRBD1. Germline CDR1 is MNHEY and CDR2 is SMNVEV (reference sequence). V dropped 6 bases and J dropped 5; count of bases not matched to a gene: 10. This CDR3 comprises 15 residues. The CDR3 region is CASSSHRGLLYGYTF. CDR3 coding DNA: TGTGCCAGCAGCTCCCACAGGGGGCTTCTATATGGCTACACCTTC.

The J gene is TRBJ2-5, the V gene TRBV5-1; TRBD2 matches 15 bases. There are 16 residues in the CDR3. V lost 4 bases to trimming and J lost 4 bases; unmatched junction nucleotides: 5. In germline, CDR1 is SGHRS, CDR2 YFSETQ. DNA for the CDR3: TGCGCCAGCAGCCCAGGACTAGCGGGGGGGCTAGAGACCCAGTACTTC. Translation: CASSPGLAGGLETQYF.

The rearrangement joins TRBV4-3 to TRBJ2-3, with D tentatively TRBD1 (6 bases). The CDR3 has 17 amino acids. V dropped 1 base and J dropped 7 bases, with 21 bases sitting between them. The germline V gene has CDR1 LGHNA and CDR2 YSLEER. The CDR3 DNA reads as TGCGCCAGCAGCCAAGGGGGCGAGGGGGATACCGGGTATACGCAGTATTTT. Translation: CASSQGGEGDTGYTQYF.

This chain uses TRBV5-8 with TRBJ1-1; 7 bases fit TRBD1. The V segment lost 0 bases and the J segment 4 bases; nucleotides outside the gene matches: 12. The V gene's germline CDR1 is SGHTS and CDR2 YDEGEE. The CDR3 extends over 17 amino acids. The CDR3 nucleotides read TGTGCCAGCAGCTTGGGGGAGATAGGGACAGCCATCACTGAAGCTTTCTTT. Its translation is CASSLGEIGTAITEAFF.

The CDR3, as DNA: TGTGCCAGCAGTTTCCTAGCGGGGGGTCCCACAGATACGCAGTATTTT. Amino acid sequence: CASSFLAGGPTDTQYF. J is TRBJ2-3 and V is TRBV28; 11 bases fit TRBD2. From germline, CDR1 is MDHEN and CDR2 SYDVKM. The ends lost 3 bases at V and 2 bases at J; junction bases unmatched: 4. The CDR3 consists of 16 residues.

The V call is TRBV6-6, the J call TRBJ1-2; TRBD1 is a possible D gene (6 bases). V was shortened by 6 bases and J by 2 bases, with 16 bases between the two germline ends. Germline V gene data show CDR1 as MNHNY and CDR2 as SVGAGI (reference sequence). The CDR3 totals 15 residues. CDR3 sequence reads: CASRYKTGINYGYTF. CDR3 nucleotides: TGTGCCAGCAGGTACAAAACAGGGATCAACTATGGCTACACCTTC.

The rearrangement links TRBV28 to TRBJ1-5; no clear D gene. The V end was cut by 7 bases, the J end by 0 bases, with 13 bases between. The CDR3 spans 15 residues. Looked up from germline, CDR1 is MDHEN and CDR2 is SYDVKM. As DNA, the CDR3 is TGTGCCAGCACCCAGAGGGCGGGTAGCAATCAGCCCCAGCATTTT. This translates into CASTQRAGSNQPQHF.

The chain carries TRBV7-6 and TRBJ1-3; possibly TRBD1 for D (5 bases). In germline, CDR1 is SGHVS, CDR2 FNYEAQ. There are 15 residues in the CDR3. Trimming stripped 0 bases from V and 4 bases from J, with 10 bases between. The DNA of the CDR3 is TGTGCCAGCAGCTTAGCTTGGGGGGAAGGAAACACCATATATTTT. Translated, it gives CASSLAWGEGNTIYF.

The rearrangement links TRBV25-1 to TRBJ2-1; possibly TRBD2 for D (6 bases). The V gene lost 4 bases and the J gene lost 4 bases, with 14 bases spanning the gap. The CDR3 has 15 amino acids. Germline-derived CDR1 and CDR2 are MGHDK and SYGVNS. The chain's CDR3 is CASSASGGEYNEQFF. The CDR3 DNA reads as TGTGCCAGCAGTGCGTCCGGGGGAGAATACAATGAGCAGTTCTTC. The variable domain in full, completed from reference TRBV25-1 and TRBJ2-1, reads EADIYQTPRYLVIGTGKKITLECSQTMGHDKMYWYQQDPGMELHLIHYSYGVNSTEKGDLSSESTVSRIRTEHFPLTLESARPSHTSQYLCASSASGGEYNEQFFGPGTRLTVL.

The CDR3 region has the DNA TGTGCCAGTAGTGTCGGACTGATCACAGATACGCAGTATTTT. Its protein is CASSVGLITDTQYF. This sequence joins TRBV19 and TRBJ2-3; D might be TRBD2 (5 bases). The germline gives CDR1 LNHDA, CDR2 SQIVND (reference sequence). The CDR3 runs 14 residues. V was shortened by 5 bases and J by 2 bases, with 11 bases between the two germline ends.

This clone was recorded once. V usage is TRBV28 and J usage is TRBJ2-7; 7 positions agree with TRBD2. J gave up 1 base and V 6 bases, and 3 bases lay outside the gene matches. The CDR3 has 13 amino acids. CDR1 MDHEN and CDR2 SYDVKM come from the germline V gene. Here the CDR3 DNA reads TGTGCCAGCAGCTCAGCGGGATCCTACGAGCAGTACTTC. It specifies CASSSAGSYEQYF.

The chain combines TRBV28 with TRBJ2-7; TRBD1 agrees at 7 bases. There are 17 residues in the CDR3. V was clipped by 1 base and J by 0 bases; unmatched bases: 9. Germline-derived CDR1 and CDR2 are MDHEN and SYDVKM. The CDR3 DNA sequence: TGTGCCAGCAGTTTATATACGGGACAGAGGAGCTCCTACGAGCAGTACTTC. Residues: CASSLYTGQRSSYEQYF.

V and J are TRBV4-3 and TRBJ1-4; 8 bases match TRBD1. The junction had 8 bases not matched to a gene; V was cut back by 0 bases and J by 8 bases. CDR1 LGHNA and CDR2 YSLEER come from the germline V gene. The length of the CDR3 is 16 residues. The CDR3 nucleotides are TGCGCCAGCAGCCAAGACCCCAGGGGGCTAGGCGAAAAACTGTTTTTT. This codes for CASSQDPRGLGEKLFF.

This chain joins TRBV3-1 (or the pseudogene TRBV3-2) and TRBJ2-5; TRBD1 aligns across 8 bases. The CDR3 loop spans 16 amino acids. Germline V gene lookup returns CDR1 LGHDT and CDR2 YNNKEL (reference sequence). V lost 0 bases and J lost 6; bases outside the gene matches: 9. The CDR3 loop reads CASSQEGPGGLQTQYF. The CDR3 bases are TGTGCCAGCAGCCAAGAAGGGCCAGGGGGCCTTCAGACCCAGTACTTC.

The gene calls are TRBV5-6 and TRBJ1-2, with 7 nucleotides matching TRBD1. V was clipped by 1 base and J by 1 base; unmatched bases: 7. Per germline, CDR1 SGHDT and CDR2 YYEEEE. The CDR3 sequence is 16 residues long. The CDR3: CASSLMGQTFNYGYTF. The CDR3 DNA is TGTGCCAGCAGCTTGATGGGACAGACCTTTAACTATGGCTACACCTTC.

This CDR3 reads CASTTRGNEQFF. The CDR3 DNA reads TGTGCCAGCACAACGAGGGGGAATGAGCAGTTCTTC. The chain couples TRBV11-2 to TRBJ2-1; tentative D call: TRBD1 (6 bases). This CDR3 has 12 amino acids. V shed 7 bases and J shed 7 bases, with 11 bases lying between them. CDR1 is SGHAT and CDR2 is FQNNGV in the germline V gene. Using reference TRBV11-2 and TRBJ2-1 for the parts outside the CDR3, the full variable domain is EAGVAQSPRYKIIEKRQSVAFWCNPISGHATLYWYQQILGQGPKLLIQFQNNGVVDDSQLPKDRFSAERLKGVDSTLKIQPAKLEDSAVYLCASTTRGNEQFFGPGTRLTVL.

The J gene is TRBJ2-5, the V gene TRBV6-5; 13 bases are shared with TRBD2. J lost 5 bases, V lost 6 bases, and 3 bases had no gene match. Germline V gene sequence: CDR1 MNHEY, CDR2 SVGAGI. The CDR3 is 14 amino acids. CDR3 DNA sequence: TGTGCCAGCAGACTAGCGGGGGGGGTGGAGACCCAGTACTTC. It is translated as CASRLAGGVETQYF.

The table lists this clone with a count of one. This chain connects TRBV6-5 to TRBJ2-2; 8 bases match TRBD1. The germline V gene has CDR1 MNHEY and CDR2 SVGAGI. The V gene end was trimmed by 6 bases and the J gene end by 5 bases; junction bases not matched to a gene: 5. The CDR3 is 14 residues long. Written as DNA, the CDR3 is TGTGCCAGCAGAGAGACAGGGGATACCGGGGAGCTGTTTTTT. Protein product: CASRETGDTGELFF.

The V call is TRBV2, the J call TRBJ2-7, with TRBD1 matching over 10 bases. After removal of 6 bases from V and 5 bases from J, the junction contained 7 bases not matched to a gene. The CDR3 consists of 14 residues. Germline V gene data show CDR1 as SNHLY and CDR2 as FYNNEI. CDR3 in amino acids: CASSGTGVRDEQYF. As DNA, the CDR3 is TGTGCCAGCAGCGGGACAGGGGTTCGGGACGAGCAGTACTTC.

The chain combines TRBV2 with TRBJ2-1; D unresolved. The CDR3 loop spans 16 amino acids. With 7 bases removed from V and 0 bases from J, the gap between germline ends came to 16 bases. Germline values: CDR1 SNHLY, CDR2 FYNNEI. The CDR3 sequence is CASKPLLDSSYNEQFF. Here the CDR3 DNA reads TGTGCCAGCAAGCCCCTGCTCGATAGCTCCTACAATGAGCAGTTCTTC.

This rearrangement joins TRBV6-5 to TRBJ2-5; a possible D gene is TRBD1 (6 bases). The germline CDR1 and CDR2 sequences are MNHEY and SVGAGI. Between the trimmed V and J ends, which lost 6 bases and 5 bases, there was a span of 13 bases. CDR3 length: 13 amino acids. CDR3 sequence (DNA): TGTGCCAGCAGACGAACAGGGTCCGAGACCCAGTACTTC. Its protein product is CASRRTGSETQYF.

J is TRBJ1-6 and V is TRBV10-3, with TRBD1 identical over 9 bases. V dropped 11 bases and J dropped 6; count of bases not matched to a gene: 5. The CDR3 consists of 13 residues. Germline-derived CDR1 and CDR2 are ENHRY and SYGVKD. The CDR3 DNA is TGTGCCGGGACAGGGTCAAGTAATTCACCCCTCCACTTT. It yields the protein CAGTGSSNSPLHF.

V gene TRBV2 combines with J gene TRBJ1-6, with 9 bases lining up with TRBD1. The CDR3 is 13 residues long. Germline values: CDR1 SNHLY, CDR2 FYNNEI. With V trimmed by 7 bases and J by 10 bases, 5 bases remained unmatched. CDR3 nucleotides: TGTGCCAGCACCGACAGGGGGAACTCACCCCTCCACTTT. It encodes CASTDRGNSPLHF.